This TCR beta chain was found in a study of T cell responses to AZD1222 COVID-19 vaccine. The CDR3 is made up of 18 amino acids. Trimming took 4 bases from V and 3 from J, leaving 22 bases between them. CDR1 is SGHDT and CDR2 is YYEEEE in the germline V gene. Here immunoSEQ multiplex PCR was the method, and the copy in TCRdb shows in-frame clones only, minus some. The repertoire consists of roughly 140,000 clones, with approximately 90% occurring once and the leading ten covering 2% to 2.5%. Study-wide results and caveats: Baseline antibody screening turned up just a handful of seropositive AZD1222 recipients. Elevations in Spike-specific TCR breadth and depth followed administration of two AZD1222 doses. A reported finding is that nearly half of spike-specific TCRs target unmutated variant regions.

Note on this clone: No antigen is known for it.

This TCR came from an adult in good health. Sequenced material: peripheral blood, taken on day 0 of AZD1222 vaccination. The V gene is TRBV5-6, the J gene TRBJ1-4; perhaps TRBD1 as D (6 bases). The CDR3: CASSHNKGRGAANEKLFF. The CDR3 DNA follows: TGTGCCAGCAGCCATAACAAGGGACGGGGGGCGGCTAATGAAAAACTGTTTTTT.